Listed below are T cell receptor beta chains from one sample, sequenced in a study of shared T cell receptors in the human thymus. The repertoire was sequenced with immunoSEQ multiplex PCR; TCRdb's copy has only in-frame clones and lacks some. This sample has hundreds of thousands of clones, with about 80% found just once. Separately, the same data were catalogued under a study of human thymus T cells.

The source material was thymocytes. These receptors were taken from a boy in the first two years of life with a congenital heart defect. Both conserved end residues are trimmed from each CDR3. The D gene is left open where the match is weak. Size tells how often a clone was seen (once, few, many) or the class of an expanded clone, and some rows leave it out.

j_gene | v_gene | d_gene | abundance | CDR3aa
TRBJ2-5 | TRBV9 | . | . | ASSVVPTTPETQY
TRBJ1-4 | TRBV4-3 | . | . | ASSQDARAQFNEKLF
TRBJ2-1 | TRBV4-2 | TRBD1 | . | ASSQGQGEEQF
TRBJ1-5 | TRBV28 | TRBD1 | . | ASSLSGQGRYQPQH
TRBJ2-7 | TRBV29-1 | . | . | SVEEGRRTYEQY
TRBJ1-2 | TRBV18 | . | . | AIPGPGGYT
TRBJ1-4 | TRBV27 | . | once | ASRPPGHPNEKLF
TRBJ1-5 | TRBV27 | TRBD1 | . | ASSPRQGSNQPQH
TRBJ1-2 | TRBV28 | TRBD1 | few | ASSPRTGDYGYT
TRBJ1-1 | TRBV14 | . | . | ASSQEKTTRRGTEAF
TRBJ2-1 | TRBV7-3 | TRBD1 | . | ASSSSDRGSNEQF
TRBJ2-1 | TRBV5-6 | . | . | ASSQDSNNEQF
TRBJ2-7 | TRBV7-9 | TRBD2 | . | ASSERLGGRTENYEQY
TRBJ1-1 | TRBV27 | TRBD1 | once | ASSSINRGGPEAF
TRBJ2-4 | TRBV30 | . | . | AWSVTLAGGKNIQY
TRBJ2-3 | TRBV25-1 | . | . | ATKLGGTDTQY
TRBJ2-1 | TRBV18 | . | . | ASSLRGAGQSYNEQF
TRBJ2-4 | TRBV14 | . | few | ASSQSPGAKNIQY
TRBJ2-3 | TRBV5-4 | . | . | ASSAGITDTQY
TRBJ2-1 | TRBV7-9 | . | . | ASSPSRGESYNEQF
TRBJ2-7 | TRBV4-3 | TRBD2 | once | ASSQDPGLAVYEQY
TRBJ2-7 | TRBV15 | . | . | ATSRAGSSYEQY
TRBJ2-7 | TRBV5-4 | TRBD1 | . | ASSLNFMDRGENEQY
TRBJ2-3 | TRBV6-6 | . | . | ASSYRQSNTQY
TRBJ2-1 | TRBV28 | . | once | ASSPFYLYNEQF
TRBJ2-7 | TRBV7-2 | TRBD2 | . | ASSLVTSGSSYEQY
TRBJ1-1 | TRBV2 | TRBD1 | . | ASSEPPDRAMNTEAF
TRBJ2-5 | TRBV11-2 | TRBD2 | once | ASSLGGVKRGRVQETQY
TRBJ2-4 | TRBV15 | . | . | ATSRPPVSLAKNIQY
TRBJ2-7 | TRBV7-2 | TRBD2 | . | ASSFLAGVSYEQY
TRBJ2-1 | TRBV18 | TRBD1 | . | ASSPNVQGMTLPDNEQF
TRBJ2-7 | TRBV9 | TRBD2 | . | ASTGTSGDEQY
TRBJ2-5 | TRBV25-1 | . | . | ASSERAETQY
TRBJ2-5 | TRBV5-1 | TRBD1 | . | ASVGDREETQY
TRBJ2-1 | TRBV5-6 | . | . | ASSFGNEQF
TRBJ2-1 | TRBV10-3 | . | . | AISEEGLSYNEQF
TRBJ2-1 | TRBV11-2 | TRBD2 | . | ASSLGVREGSYNEQF
TRBJ2-7 | TRBV5-6 | . | few | ASSLDPRDRKY
TRBJ1-5 | TRBV7-6 | TRBD1 | . | ASSLDGGQSSNQPQH
TRBJ1-4 | TRBV14 | . | . | ASSQDVRATNEKLF
TRBJ2-2 | TRBV2 | . | . | ANKKGENTGELF
TRBJ2-7 | TRBV11-2 | . | . | ASSLTGYEQY
TRBJ2-1 | TRBV4-1 | TRBD2 | . | ASSQEGCGGSSYNEQF
TRBJ2-1 | TRBV11-2 | TRBD2 | . | ASSLDRASGTMANEQF
TRBJ2-2 | TRBV14 | . | . | ASSLTRDSPKANTGELF
TRBJ1-5 | TRBV7-8 | . | few | ASSLGGGGRLSISNQPQH
TRBJ2-2 | TRBV11-3 | . | . | ASSHLGASTGELF
TRBJ2-1 | TRBV25-1 | . | . | ASSEGPGYYNEQF
TRBJ2-7 | TRBV2 | . | . | ASRPTGGVSFAYEQY
TRBJ2-4 | TRBV27 | TRBD1 | . | ASSYKVAGTGQY